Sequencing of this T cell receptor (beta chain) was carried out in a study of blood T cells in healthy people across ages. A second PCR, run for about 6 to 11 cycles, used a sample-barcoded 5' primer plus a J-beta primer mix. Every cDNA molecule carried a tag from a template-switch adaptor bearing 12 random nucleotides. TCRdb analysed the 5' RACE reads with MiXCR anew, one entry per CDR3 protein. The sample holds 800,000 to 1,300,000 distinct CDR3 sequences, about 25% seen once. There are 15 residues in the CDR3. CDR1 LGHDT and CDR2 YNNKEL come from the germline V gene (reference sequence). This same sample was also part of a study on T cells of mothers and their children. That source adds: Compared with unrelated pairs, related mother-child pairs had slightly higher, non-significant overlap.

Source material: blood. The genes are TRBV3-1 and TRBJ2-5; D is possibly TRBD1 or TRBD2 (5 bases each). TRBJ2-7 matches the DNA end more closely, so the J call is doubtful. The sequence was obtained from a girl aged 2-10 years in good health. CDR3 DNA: TGTGCCAGCAGCCCTCTTGGGGACGCTCCCTACGAGCAGTACTTC. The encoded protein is CASSPLGDAPYEQYF.